This record looks at one T cell receptor beta chain sequence and its context. Stated treatment: about 20 received Ad26.COV2.S at low or high dose, single or two shots; roughly five received placebo; per-sample allocation not given. All samples were drawn on day 63, counting from the first vaccine or placebo injection. This entry belongs to a study of Ad26.COV2.S vaccination and SARS-CoV-2 variants. Produced via immunoSEQ multiplex PCR; TCRdb's table is partial and in-frame only. Of 350,000 to 450,000 clones in the sample, 92% are singletons; the top ten hold about 1.7%. This sequence was found in a person aged 18 to 65 who received the Ad26.COV2.S COVID-19 vaccine or a placebo. Sequenced here: peripheral blood, sampled in a trial of Ad26.COV2.S vaccine versus placebo.

CDR3 sequence reads: CARSLGNNQPQHF. The CDR3 DNA follows: TGTGCCAGAAGCTTAGGGAACAATCAGCCCCAGCATTTT. The rearrangement joins TRBV5-3 to TRBJ1-5; D is ambiguous. TRBV5-3 is classed as an ORF, of uncertain function. The CDR3 contains 13 residues. V was cut by 2 bases and J by 3 bases, with 6 bases left in between.